Presented here are 11 T cell receptor beta chains from one specimen sequenced in a study of tumor-infiltrating lymphocytes in oesophageal squamous cell carcinoma. One entry per CDR3 protein, called by TCRdb with MiXCR from the PCR reads. The profile shows about 14,000 distinct CDR3 sequences, 46% of them singletons. The sample was blood. These receptor sequences come from a male donor with esophageal squamous cell carcinoma.

This clonotype is labeled medium-sized (0.01 to 0.1%). The V call is TRBV11-2, the J call TRBJ2-1; 7 nucleotides agree with TRBD1. This CDR3 is 14 amino acids long. With 5 bases clipped from V and 9 bases from J, the junction kept 10 bases outside the gene matches. The germline CDR1 and CDR2 sequences are SGHAT and FQNNGV. CDR3 DNA sequence: TGTGCCAGCAGCGGTCGATTAGGGGGCGGTGAGCAGTTCTTC. This codes for CASSGRLGGGEQFF.

About this clonotype itself: One junction end disagrees with the germline gene, perhaps due to a read error. The CDR3 DNA reads as TGTGCCAGCAGCGGCAGGGGATCCTCCTACAATGAGCAATTCTTC. Its protein product is CASSGRGSSYNEQFF. This sequence joins TRBV7-2 and TRBJ2-1; D is possibly TRBD1 (6 bases). Germline V CDR1 and CDR2: SGHTA, FQGNSA. The CDR3 runs 15 residues.

This clonotype was counted between two and nine times. The chain employs TRBV30 and TRBJ2-7; no firm D call. Gene TRBJ2-1 matches the end of the DNA better, so the J call may be wrong. The germline CDR1 and CDR2 sequences are GTSNPN and SVGIG (reference sequence). This CDR3 has 13 amino acids. In DNA form, the CDR3 reads TGTGCCTGGAGTGTACTCGCGTTCAATGAGCAGTTCTTC. Translation gives CAWSVLAFNEQFF.

This chain joins TRBV6-6 and TRBJ2-7; TRBD2 aligns across 7 bases. Germline CDR1 and CDR2: MNHNY and SVGAGI (reference sequence). V shed 0 bases, J shed 0 bases, and the junction held 8 bases outside the gene matches. The CDR3 runs to 17 residues. CDR3 sequence: CASSYSMSAGVSYEQYF. The CDR3 nucleotides are TGTGCCAGCAGTTACTCGATGTCCGCGGGAGTCTCCTACGAGCAGTACTTC.

This clonotype turned up a few times. The J gene is TRBJ1-2, the V gene TRBV10-3; tentative D call: TRBD1 (6 bases). The CDR3 covers 13 residues. Germline values: CDR1 ENHRY, CDR2 SYGVKD. The V end was cut by 1 base, the J end by 7 bases, with 10 bases between. The CDR3 sequence is CAISELQGGGYTF. The CDR3 DNA reads as TGTGCCATCAGTGAGTTACAGGGAGGTGGCTACACCTTC.

Remarks on this clonotype: Likely a read error: the CDR3 ends without its conserved phenylalanine or tryptophan. The DNA is omitted, as the CDR3 cannot be located on it reliably, and the CDR3 follows TCRdb's listing. V and J are TRBV7-2 and TRBJ2-1. The length of the CDR3 is 8 amino acids, counting both ends. Germline loops: CDR1 SGHTA, CDR2 FQGNSA. CDR3 protein: CASSLVGY.

With respect to this clonotype: This CDR3 fails to terminate in the conserved phenylalanine or tryptophan, so it likely reflects a read error. No DNA is shown, since the ends of the CDR3 on it are uncertain; the CDR3 is the one TCRdb lists. This rearrangement joins TRBV11-2 to TRBJ2-1; the tabulated D call, TRBD2, remains unverified against the DNA. CDR1 and CDR2 (germline): SGHAT, FQNNGV. The CDR3 has 10 residues if both end residues are counted. The CDR3 loop reads CASSKLAARD.

At least ten counts were recorded for this clonotype. The chain joins TRBV28 to TRBJ2-3; D is possibly TRBD1 or TRBD2 (5 bases each). In germline, CDR1 is MDHEN, CDR2 SYDVKM. V was cut by 5 bases and J by 9 bases, with 15 bases left in between. The CDR3 length is 13 residues. DNA for the CDR3: TGTGCCAGCAGTCCGGACACTTGGGGGACGCAGTATTTT. Translation gives CASSPDTWGTQYF.

This clonotype is deemed medium-sized. The V and J genes are TRBV6-1 and TRBJ2-1; TRBD2 aligns across 10 bases. The CDR3 sequence is 16 residues long. Trimming took 6 bases from V and 3 from J; bases not matched to a gene: 8. CDR1 MNHNS and CDR2 SASEGT come from the germline V gene. The CDR3 nucleotides read TGTGCCAGCAGCCGCCTGACTAGCGGGCGCTACAATGAGCAGTTCTTC. Amino acid sequence: CASSRLTSGRYNEQFF.

The chain joins TRBV10-2 to TRBJ2-6; 11 positions agree with TRBD2. The last part of the DNA fits TRBJ2-7 better; the J call may be wrong. Per germline, CDR1 WSHSY and CDR2 SAAADI. This CDR3 is built from 15 residues. For the CDR3, the DNA is TGCGCCAGCAGCCCTGGACTAGCGGGCCCCTACGAGCAGTACTTC. Encoded protein: CASSPGLAGPYEQYF.

The CDR3 DNA follows: TGTGCCAGCAGCACCCGACTAGCGGGAGCCTACGAGCAGTACTTC. Residues: CASSTRLAGAYEQYF. This chain links TRBV7-2 with TRBJ2-1; 12 bases are a match to TRBD2. The DNA end is more similar to TRBJ2-7, so the J call may be wrong. The CDR3 contains 15 residues. Germline loops: CDR1 SGHTA, CDR2 FQGNSA.